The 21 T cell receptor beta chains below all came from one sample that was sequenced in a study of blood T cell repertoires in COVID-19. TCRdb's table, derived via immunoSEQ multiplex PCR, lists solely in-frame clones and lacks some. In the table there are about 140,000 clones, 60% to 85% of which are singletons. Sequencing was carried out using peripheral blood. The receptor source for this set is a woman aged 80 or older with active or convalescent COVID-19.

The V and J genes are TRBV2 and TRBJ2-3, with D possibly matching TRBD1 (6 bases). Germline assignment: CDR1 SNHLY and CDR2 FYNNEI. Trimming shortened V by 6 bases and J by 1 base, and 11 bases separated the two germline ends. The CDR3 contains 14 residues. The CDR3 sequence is CASRLEGGTDTQYF. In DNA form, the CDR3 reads TGTGCCAGCAGGTTAGAGGGGGGCACAGATACGCAGTATTTT.

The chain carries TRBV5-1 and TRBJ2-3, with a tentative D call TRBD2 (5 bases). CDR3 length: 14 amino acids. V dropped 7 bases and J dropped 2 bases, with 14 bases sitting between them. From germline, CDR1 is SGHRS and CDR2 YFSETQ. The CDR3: CASRNSGVTDTQYF. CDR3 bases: TGCGCCAGCCGAAACTCCGGGGTCACAGATACGCAGTATTTT.

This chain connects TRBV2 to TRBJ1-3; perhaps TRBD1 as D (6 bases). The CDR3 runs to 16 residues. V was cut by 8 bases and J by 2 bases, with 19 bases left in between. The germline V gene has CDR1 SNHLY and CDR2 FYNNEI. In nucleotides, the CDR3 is TGTGCCAGCTGCCCAACCCAATGGGACACTGGAAACACCATATATTTT. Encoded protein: CASCPTQWDTGNTIYF.

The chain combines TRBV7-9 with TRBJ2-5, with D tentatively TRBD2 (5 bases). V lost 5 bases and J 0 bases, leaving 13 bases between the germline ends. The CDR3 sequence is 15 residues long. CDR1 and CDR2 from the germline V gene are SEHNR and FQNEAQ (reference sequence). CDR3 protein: CASSDYRSYQETQYF. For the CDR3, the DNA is TGTGCCAGCAGCGACTACAGATCGTACCAAGAGACCCAGTACTTC.

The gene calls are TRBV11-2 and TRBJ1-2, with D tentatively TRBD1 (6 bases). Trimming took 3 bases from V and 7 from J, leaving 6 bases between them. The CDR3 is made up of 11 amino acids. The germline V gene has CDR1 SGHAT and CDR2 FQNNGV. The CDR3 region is CASSFRGGYTF. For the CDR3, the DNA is TGTGCCAGCAGCTTCAGGGGTGGCTACACCTTC.

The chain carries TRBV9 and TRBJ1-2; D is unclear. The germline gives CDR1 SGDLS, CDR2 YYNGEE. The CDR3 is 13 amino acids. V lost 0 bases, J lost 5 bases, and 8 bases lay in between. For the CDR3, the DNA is TGTGCCAGCAGCGTAGGCGAATTATATGGCTACACCTTC. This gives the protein CASSVGELYGYTF.

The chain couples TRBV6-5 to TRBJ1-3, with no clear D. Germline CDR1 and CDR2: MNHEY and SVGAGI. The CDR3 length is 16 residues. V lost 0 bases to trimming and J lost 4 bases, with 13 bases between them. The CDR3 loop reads CASSYSGGTPGNTIYF. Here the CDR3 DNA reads TGTGCCAGCAGTTACTCAGGCGGCACCCCGGGAAACACCATATATTTT.

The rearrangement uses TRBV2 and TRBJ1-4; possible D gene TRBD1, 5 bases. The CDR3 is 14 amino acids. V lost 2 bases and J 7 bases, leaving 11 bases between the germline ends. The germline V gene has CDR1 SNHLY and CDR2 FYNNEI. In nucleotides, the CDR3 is TGTGCCAGCAGTGAATATGGGGGGGGTGAAAAACTGTTTTTT. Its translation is CASSEYGGGEKLFF. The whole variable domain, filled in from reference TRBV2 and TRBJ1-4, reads EPEVTQTPSHQVTQMGQEVILRCVPISNHLYFYWYRQILGQKVEFLVSFYNNEISEKSEIFDDQFSVERPDGSNFTLKIRSTKLEDSAMYFCASSEYGGGEKLFFGSGTQLSVL.

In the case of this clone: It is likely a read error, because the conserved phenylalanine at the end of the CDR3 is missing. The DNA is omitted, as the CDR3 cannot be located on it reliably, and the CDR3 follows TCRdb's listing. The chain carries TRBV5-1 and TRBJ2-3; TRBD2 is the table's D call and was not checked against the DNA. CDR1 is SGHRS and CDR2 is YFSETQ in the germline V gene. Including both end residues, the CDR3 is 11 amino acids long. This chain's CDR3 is CASSSTSGEPL.

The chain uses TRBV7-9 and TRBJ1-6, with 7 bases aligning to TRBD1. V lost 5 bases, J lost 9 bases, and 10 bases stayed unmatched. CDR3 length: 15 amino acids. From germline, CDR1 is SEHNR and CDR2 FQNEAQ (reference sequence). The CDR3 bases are TGTGCCAGCAGCCAAAACAGGGGTAAGGCTTCACCCCTCCACTTT. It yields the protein CASSQNRGKASPLHF.

CDR3 DNA sequence: TGTGCCAGCAGTGTTGAGAAGACAGGGAGCTCCTACGAGCAGTACTTC. Encoded protein: CASSVEKTGSSYEQYF. The genes are TRBV6-1 and TRBJ2-7, with TRBD1 matching 7 bases. This CDR3 has 16 residues. The V gene's germline CDR1 is MNHNS and CDR2 SASEGT. J gave up 0 bases and V 4 bases, and 9 bases lay outside the gene matches.

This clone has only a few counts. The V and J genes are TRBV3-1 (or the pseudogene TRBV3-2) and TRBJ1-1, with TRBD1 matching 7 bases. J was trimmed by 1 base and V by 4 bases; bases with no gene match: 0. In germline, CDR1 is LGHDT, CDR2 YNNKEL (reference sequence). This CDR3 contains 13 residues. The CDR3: CASSRQGNTEAFF. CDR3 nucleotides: TGTGCCAGCAGCCGACAGGGGAACACTGAAGCTTTCTTT.

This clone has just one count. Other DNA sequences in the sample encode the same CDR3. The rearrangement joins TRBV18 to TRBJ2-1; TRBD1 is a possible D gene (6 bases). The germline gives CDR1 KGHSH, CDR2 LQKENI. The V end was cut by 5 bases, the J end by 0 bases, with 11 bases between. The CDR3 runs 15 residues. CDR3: CASSDRRRSYNEQFF. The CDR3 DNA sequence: TGTGCCAGCTCAGACAGGAGACGCTCCTACAATGAGCAGTTCTTC.

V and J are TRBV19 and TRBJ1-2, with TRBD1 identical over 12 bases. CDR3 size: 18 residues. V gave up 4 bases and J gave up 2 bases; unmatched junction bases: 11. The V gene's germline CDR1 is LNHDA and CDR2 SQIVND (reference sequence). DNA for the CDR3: TGTGCCAGTAGTACTCTAGGGGACAGGGGGCGGCTAAACTATGGCTACACCTTC. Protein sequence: CASSTLGDRGRLNYGYTF.

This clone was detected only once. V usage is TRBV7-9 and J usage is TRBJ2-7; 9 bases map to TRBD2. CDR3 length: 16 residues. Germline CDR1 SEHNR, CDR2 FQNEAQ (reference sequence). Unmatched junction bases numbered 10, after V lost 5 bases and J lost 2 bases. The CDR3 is CASSVEVTSGTYEQYF. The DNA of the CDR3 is TGTGCCAGCAGCGTGGAGGTGACTAGCGGTACCTACGAGCAGTACTTC. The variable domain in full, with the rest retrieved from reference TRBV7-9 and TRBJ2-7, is DTGVSQNPRHKITKRGQNVTFRCDPISEHNRLYWYRQTLGQGPEFLTYFQNEAQLEKSRLLSDRFSAERPKGSFSTLEIQRTEQGDSAMYLCASSVEVTSGTYEQYFGPGTRLTVT.

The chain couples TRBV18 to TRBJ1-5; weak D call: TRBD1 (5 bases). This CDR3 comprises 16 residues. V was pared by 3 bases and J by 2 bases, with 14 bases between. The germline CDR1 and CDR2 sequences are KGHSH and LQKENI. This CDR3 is CASSPKGVVGNQPQHF. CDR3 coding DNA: TGTGCCAGCTCACCCAAAGGGGTTGTTGGCAATCAGCCCCAGCATTTT.

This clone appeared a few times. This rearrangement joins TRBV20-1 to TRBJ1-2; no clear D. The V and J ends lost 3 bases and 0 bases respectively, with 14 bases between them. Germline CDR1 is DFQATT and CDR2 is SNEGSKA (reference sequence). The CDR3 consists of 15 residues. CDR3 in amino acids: CSASDDGFSNYGYTF. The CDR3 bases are TGCAGTGCTAGTGACGACGGGTTTTCTAACTATGGCTACACCTTC.

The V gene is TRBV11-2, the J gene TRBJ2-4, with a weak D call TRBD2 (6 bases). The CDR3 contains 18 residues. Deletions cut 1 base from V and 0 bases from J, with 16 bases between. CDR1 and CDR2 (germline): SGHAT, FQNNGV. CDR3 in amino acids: CASSLAGRTLLAKNIQYF. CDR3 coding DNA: TGTGCCAGCAGCTTAGCTGGGAGGACTCTACTAGCCAAAAACATTCAGTACTTC.

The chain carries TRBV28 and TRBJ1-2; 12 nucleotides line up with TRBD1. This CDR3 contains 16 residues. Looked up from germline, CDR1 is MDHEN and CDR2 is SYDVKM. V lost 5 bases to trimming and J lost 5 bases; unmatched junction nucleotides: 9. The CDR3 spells CASSIPPGQGAYGYTF. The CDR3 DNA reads TGTGCCAGCAGTATACCACCGGGACAGGGGGCTTATGGCTACACCTTC.

The CDR3 region has the DNA TGCAGCGTTAAAAGACAGGAAGGGGACACTGAAGCTTTCTTT. Translating it yields CSVKRQEGDTEAFF. The V call is TRBV29-1, the J call TRBJ1-1; tentative D call: TRBD1 (6 bases). Between the trimmed V and J ends, which lost 5 bases and 3 bases, there was a span of 16 bases. CDR1 is SQVTM, CDR2 ANQGSEA, per germline. The CDR3 spans 14 residues. The entire variable domain, with the rest obtained from reference TRBV29-1 and TRBJ1-1, is as follows: SAVISQKPSRDICQRGTSLTIQCQVDSQVTMMFWYRQQPGQSLTLIATANQGSEATYESGFVIDKFPISRPNLTFSTLTVSNMSPEDSSIYLCSVKRQEGDTEAFFGQGTRLTVV.

In DNA, the CDR3 is TGCGCCAGTAGAGACGGTCAGGCCTACAATGAGCAGTTCTTC. This codes for CASRDGQAYNEQFF. The rearrangement joins TRBV5-1 to TRBJ2-1; D gene uncertain. The V end was cut by 8 bases, the J end by 2 bases, with 14 bases between. CDR1 and CDR2 (germline): SGHRS, YFSETQ. This CDR3 spans 14 amino acids.